This T cell receptor (beta chain) was sequenced in a study of shared clonotypes between healthy human individuals. Overall study results and limits: Blood alone was sampled, and tissue repertoires likely differ. Naive subsets, compared against memory subsets, generally had larger estimated richness values.

With 1 base removed from V and 1 base from J, the gap between germline ends came to 14 bases. The CDR3 has 17 amino acids. CDR1 SGHDN and CDR2 FVKESK come from the germline V gene. To note about this clone: The antigen remains unidentified.

Genomic DNA (from each subset) was split evenly across several immunoSEQ plates. TCRdb's copy holds only in-frame clones and misses some; the assay was immunoSEQ multiplex PCR. The profile shows over a million clones, 75% to 80% of them singletons. The sample consisted of memory CD4+ T cells from PBMCs. The subset was: CD45RA-negative fraction. The TCR was taken from a man between 18 and 29 years old in good health. Some clones in this sample may be carry-over from other donors' samples. The chain employs TRBV14 and TRBJ1-3; D might be TRBD1 (5 bases). CDR3 sequence reads: CASSQAMGVRSGNTIYF. CDR3 bases: TGTGCCAGCAGCCAAGCGATGGGGGTTCGTTCTGGAAACACCATATATTTT.